The clone carrying this T cell receptor (beta chain) was detected only a few times. TCRdb passed the reads through MiXCR, listing each CDR3 protein once. The sample lists fewer than 200,000 distinct CDR3 sequences; roughly 19% were seen once. CDR1 is LGHDT, CDR2 YNNKEL, per germline (reference sequence). The CDR3 has 15 residues. V lost 3 bases and J 4 bases, leaving 16 bases between the germline ends. This entry is derived from a study of T cell repertoires in cytomegalovirus infection. Study as a whole: CMV infection and matching HLA type were both indicated by public TCR beta signatures.

The receptor was isolated from a human donor in good health (CMV status not recorded). Some clones in this sample may be carry-over from other donors' samples. The V and J genes are TRBV3-1 and TRBJ2-7, with D perhaps TRBD1 (6 bases). Sequenced input: PBMCs. The CDR3 reads CASSQRQDPFYEQYF. CDR3 DNA sequence: TGTGCCAGCAGCCAGAGACAGGACCCTTTTTACGAGCAGTACTTC.